These T cell receptor beta chains were read from a single sample in a study of shared clonotypes between healthy human individuals. Only in-frame clones appear in the TCRdb table, and some are missing; sequencing was by immunoSEQ multiplex PCR. The sample holds about 2 million clones; 85% to 95% are singletons and the top ten take approximately 0.13%. Sequencing was done on a sample of naive CD4+ T cells sorted from blood. These receptors all stem from a young man in good health. Each CDR3 is given with its conserved first and last residue. Each record gives: clone size, D gene, J gene, V gene, CDR3 protein, CDR3 DNA. D genes are given only for firm matches. Clone size is not always given. Where it is, it says once, few, many or a class for expanded clones.

>.|.|TRBJ2-6|TRBV10-3
CAISGPGGPGANVLTF
TGTGCCATCAGTGGCCCGGGCGGGCCCGGGGCCAACGTCCTGACTTTC
>few|TRBD1|TRBJ2-7|TRBV19
CASSPGQGFLEQYF
TGTGCCAGTAGCCCGGGACAGGGCTTCTTGGAGCAGTACTTC
>.|.|TRBJ1-5|TRBV7-6
CASSLDWGQPQHF
TGTGCCAGCAGCTTAGATTGGGGGCAGCCCCAGCATTTT
>.|TRBD1|TRBJ1-2|TRBV19
CASSILPGQGNYGYTF
TGTGCCAGTAGTATATTACCGGGACAGGGGAACTATGGCTACACCTTC
>.|.|TRBJ1-6|TRBV6-5
CASSYWGAGDSPLHF
TGTGCCAGCAGTTACTGGGGGGCCGGTGATTCACCCCTCCACTTT
>.|.|TRBJ1-4|TRBV5-1
CASSQDSQPNEKLFF
TGCGCCAGCAGCCAGGACAGTCAGCCTAATGAAAAACTGTTTTTT
>.|.|TRBJ1-6|TRBV18
CASSPLPGSNSPLHF
TGTGCCAGCTCACCCCTCCCAGGGTCTAATTCACCCCTCCACTTT
>.|TRBD2|TRBJ2-7|TRBV2
CASSATAGGSEQYF
TGTGCCAGCAGTGCCACAGCGGGGGGGTCGGAGCAGTACTTC
>.|.|TRBJ2-3|TRBV27
CASSLNRAGDTQYF
TGTGCCAGCAGTTTAAACAGGGCCGGAGATACGCAGTATTTT
>.|.|TRBJ2-6|TRBV6-1
CASSEAGANVLTF
TGTGCCAGCAGTGAAGCTGGGGCCAACGTCCTGACTTTC
>.|TRBD1|TRBJ1-1|TRBV27
CASSPWDRVRTEAFF
TGTGCCAGCAGTCCCTGGGACAGGGTGAGGACTGAAGCTTTCTTT
>.|.|TRBJ1-1|TRBV2
CASSTGRTTEAFF
TGTGCCAGCAGCACGGGACGGACCACTGAAGCTTTCTTT
>.|.|TRBJ2-2|TRBV29-1
CSVLKGLGTNTGELFF
TGCAGCGTTTTGAAGGGGCTGGGCACTAACACCGGGGAGCTGTTTTTT
>once|.|TRBJ2-7|TRBV7-2
CASSLGGHYEQYF
TGTGCCAGCAGCTTGGGGGGGCACTACGAGCAGTACTTC
>.|.|TRBJ1-1|TRBV20-1
CSARIGEIAFF
TGCAGTGCTAGAATAGGGGAGATAGCTTTCTTT
>once|TRBD1|TRBJ2-2|TRBV2
CASKGAPTGELFF
TGTGCCAGCAAGGGGGCGCCAACCGGGGAGCTGTTTTTT
>.|.|TRBJ2-7|TRBV6-6
CASSYLGRKSAYEQYF
TGTGCCAGCAGTTACTTGGGCAGGAAAAGCGCCTACGAGCAGTACTTC
>.|.|TRBJ2-3|TRBV30
CAWSVKQPGFTDTQYF
TGTGCCTGGAGTGTAAAACAGCCAGGTTTTACAGATACGCAGTATTTT
>.|.|TRBJ1-6|TRBV19
CASSMAGGGGTEPSPLHF
TGTGCCAGTAGTATGGCCGGGGGCGGGGGAACCGAGCCTTCACCCCTCCACTTT
>.|.|TRBJ1-6|TRBV6-1
CASSEIKDSPLHF
TGTGCCAGCAGTGAAATAAAGGATTCACCCCTCCACTTT
>.|TRBD1|TRBJ2-5|TRBV14
CASSLRPGGFGKTQYF
TGTGCCAGCAGCCTGAGGCCAGGGGGATTTGGCAAGACCCAGTACTTC
>.|.|TRBJ2-7|TRBV2
CASSEWLPGEQYF
TGTGCCAGCAGTGAATGGCTCCCCGGCGAGCAGTACTTC
>.|TRBD1|TRBJ2-2|TRBV5-1
CASSLRRGQNGELFF
TGCGCCAGCAGCTTACGCAGGGGGCAGAACGGGGAGCTGTTTTTT
>.|.|TRBJ2-7|TRBV6-1
CASSDGGSYEQYF
TGTGCCAGCAGTGACGGGGGCAGCTACGAGCAGTACTTC
>.|TRBD1|TRBJ2-1|TRBV18
CASSESTGYEQFF
TGTGCCAGCTCAGAGTCGACAGGGTATGAGCAGTTCTTC
>.|TRBD1|TRBJ2-7|TRBV6-5
CASRLGQGYEQYF
TGTGCCAGCAGACTCGGACAGGGCTACGAGCAGTACTTC
>.|.|TRBJ2-1|TRBV5-1
CASISGGGSNEQFF
TGCGCCAGCATATCCGGGGGCGGAAGCAATGAGCAGTTCTTC
>.|TRBD1|TRBJ1-5|TRBV6-1
CASSEGWGQGADNQPQHF
TGTGCCAGCAGTGAAGGGTGGGGACAGGGGGCCGACAATCAGCCCCAGCATTTT
>.|.|TRBJ2-7|TRBV10-3
CAIRGGLPQDHEQYF
TGTGCCATCAGGGGAGGACTACCCCAGGATCACGAGCAGTACTTC
>.|.|TRBJ1-3|TRBV7-6
CASSFVGNTIYF
TGTGCCAGCAGCTTTGTAGGAAACACCATATATTTT
>.|TRBD2|TRBJ2-7|TRBV6-5
CASRASGRGQEQYF
TGTGCCAGCAGGGCTAGCGGGAGGGGGCAAGAGCAGTACTTC
>.|TRBD1|TRBJ2-5|TRBV5-6
CASSLGIGGLETQYF
TGTGCCAGCAGCTTGGGAATAGGGGGCTTAGAGACCCAGTACTTC
>.|.|TRBJ1-2|TRBV15
CATSRDRTAYGYTF
TGTGCCACCAGCAGAGATCGGACTGCCTATGGCTACACCTTC
>.|.|TRBJ2-6|TRBV19
CASSIGVLAGANVLTF
TGTGCCAGTAGTATAGGGGTTCTGGCTGGGGCCAACGTCCTGACTTTC
>.|TRBD1|TRBJ2-7|TRBV14
CASSQGRTGYEQYF
TGTGCCAGCAGCCAAGGTCGGACAGGCTACGAGCAGTACTTC
>.|.|TRBJ1-1|TRBV6-1
CASSGLQGSTEAFF
TGTGCCAGCAGTGGTCTACAGGGATCCACTGAAGCTTTCTTT
>.|.|TRBJ2-1|TRBV6-7
CASSCRGVIGAGYNEQFF
TGTGCCAGCAGTTGCCGGGGTGTCATTGGGGCCGGTTACAATGAGCAGTTCTTC
>.|.|TRBJ2-7|TRBV11-2
CASSIRQTYEQYF
TGTGCCAGCAGCATCCGACAGACCTACGAGCAGTACTTC
>.|.|TRBJ2-7|TRBV6-4
CASSDSIGPGISYEQYF
TGTGCCAGCAGTGACTCGATCGGGCCTGGGATCTCCTACGAGCAGTACTTC
>.|.|TRBJ1-3|TRBV4-3
CASSQDRWQTGNTIYF
TGCGCCAGCAGCCAAGATAGATGGCAGACTGGAAACACCATATATTTT
>.|.|TRBJ2-2|TRBV10-1
CASSESSITGELFF
TGCGCCAGCAGTGAGTCATCTATAACCGGGGAGCTGTTTTTT
>.|TRBD1|TRBJ2-5|TRBV25-1
CASSEGTGAVTQYF
TGTGCCAGCAGTGAGGGGACAGGGGCAGTGACCCAGTACTTC
>.|TRBD1|TRBJ2-3|TRBV5-4
CASRRGQGSGTDTQYF
TGTGCCAGCAGAAGAGGACAGGGTAGTGGCACAGATACGCAGTATTTT
>.|.|TRBJ2-7|TRBV14
CASSQDRQDSYEQYF
TGTGCCAGCAGCCAAGATAGACAGGACTCCTACGAGCAGTACTTC
>.|.|TRBJ2-3|TRBV6-6
CASRETGEDTQYF
TGTGCCAGCAGGGAGACGGGGGAGGATACGCAGTATTTT
>.|.|TRBJ1-5|TRBV10-2
CASRLGDNQPQHF
TGCGCCAGCAGATTAGGGGACAATCAGCCCCAGCATTTT
>.|.|TRBJ1-2|TRBV6-5
CASSYSGQLNYGYTF
TGTGCCAGCAGTTACTCGGGACAACTTAACTATGGCTACACCTTC